Following are 16 T cell receptor beta chains from one sample sequenced in a study of blood T cell repertoires in COVID-19. The table came from immunoSEQ multiplex PCR; TCRdb's copy has only in-frame clones and leaves some out. The sample contains approximately 100,000 clones, 90% to 95% of which appear only once. The sample was peripheral blood. The source is a man aged 45-65 years with acute or convalescent COVID-19.

Here the CDR3 DNA reads TGTGCCAGCAGCCCCCCACTAGCGGGGGCTTCCTACGAGCAGTACTTC. Protein product: CASSPPLAGASYEQYF. V is TRBV3-1 (or the pseudogene TRBV3-2) and J is TRBJ2-7, with TRBD2 matching over 11 bases. Losses at the gene ends were 4 bases for V and 1 base for J; bases not matched to a gene: 6. This CDR3 contains 16 residues. Germline V gene lookup returns CDR1 LGHDT and CDR2 YNNKEL (reference sequence).

V gene TRBV12-3 or TRBV12-4 combines with J gene TRBJ1-1; unclear D gene. The CDR3 totals 11 residues. Trimming shortened V by 5 bases and J by 7 bases, and 8 bases separated the two germline ends. The CDR3 coding sequence is TGTGCCAGCAGTAACTCTATTGAAGCTTTCTTT. It yields the protein CASSNSIEAFF.

J is TRBJ1-5 and V is TRBV3-1 (or the pseudogene TRBV3-2); D is undetermined. CDR3 length: 12 amino acids. CDR1 is LGHDT and CDR2 is YNNKEL in the germline V gene (reference sequence). Trimming took off 4 bases at V and 6 bases at J, with 7 bases between the two ends. This CDR3 reads CASSLGSQPQHF. DNA of the CDR3: TGTGCCAGCAGCCTTGGTAGTCAGCCCCAGCATTTT.

This clone was counted a single time. The chain employs TRBV5-3 and TRBJ2-7; D perhaps matches TRBD1 (5 bases). TRBV5-3 is assigned to the ORF class and has an uncertain function. This CDR3 region has 12 residues. V was clipped by 4 bases and J by 6 bases, with 11 bases between them. In nucleotides, the CDR3 is TGTGCCAGAAGCCTTACAAGGGGCGAGCAGTACTTC. It is translated as CARSLTRGEQYF.

V and J are TRBV6-1 and TRBJ1-4, with 9 bases identical to TRBD1. Germline CDR1 and CDR2: MNHNS and SASEGT. With V trimmed by 3 bases and J by 4 bases, 3 bases remained unmatched. The CDR3 is 15 amino acids. The CDR3 DNA reads TGTGCCAGCAGTGACACAGGGGGCCATAATGAAAAACTGTTTTTT. Encoded protein: CASSDTGGHNEKLFF.

J is TRBJ1-1 and V is TRBV19; D unclear. Trimming cost V 4 bases and J 3 bases, with 9 bases left between them. CDR3 length: 13 amino acids. Per the germline V gene, CDR1 is LNHDA and CDR2 is SQIVND (reference sequence). This CDR3 reads CASSTFSDTEAFF. In DNA form, the CDR3 reads TGTGCCAGTAGTACCTTCAGTGACACTGAAGCTTTCTTT.

This chain uses TRBV5-1 with TRBJ2-6, with TRBD2 as a possible D gene (5 bases). V dropped 2 bases and J dropped 0 bases, with 6 bases sitting between them. The CDR3 is 15 amino acids. The germline CDR1 and CDR2 sequences are SGHRS and YFSETQ. The CDR3 nucleotides are TGCGCCAGCAGCTTTGGGAGCTCTGGGGCCAACGTCCTGACTTTC. Translating gives CASSFGSSGANVLTF.

This chain joins TRBV2 and TRBJ1-2, with a tentative D call TRBD1 (6 bases). V was clipped by 4 bases and J by 4 bases, with 10 bases between them. The CDR3 has 13 residues. Germline assignment: CDR1 SNHLY and CDR2 FYNNEI. The CDR3 here is CASSAQGSYGYTF. CDR3 DNA: TGTGCCAGCAGTGCCCAGGGGAGCTATGGCTACACCTTC.

This chain uses TRBV2 with TRBJ1-6; 10 nucleotides agree with TRBD1. CDR3 length: 16 amino acids. Trimming cost V 6 bases and J 2 bases; bases outside gene matches: 4. CDR1 and CDR2 (germline): SNHLY, FYNNEI. CDR3 loop: CASRGTGATYNSPLHF. The CDR3 DNA follows: TGTGCCAGCAGAGGGACAGGGGCTACCTATAATTCACCCCTCCACTTT.

The table lists this clone with a count of one. This chain connects TRBV7-2 to TRBJ2-1; 7 bases line up with TRBD1. Losses at the gene ends were 4 bases for V and 10 bases for J; bases not matched to a gene: 4. Germline loops: CDR1 SGHTA, CDR2 FQGNSA. The CDR3 has 12 amino acids. The CDR3 DNA sequence: TGTGCCAGCAGCTATTACAGGGGAGAGCAGTTCTTC. Translated, it gives CASSYYRGEQFF.

This chain uses TRBV18 with TRBJ2-7; TRBD1 agrees at 8 bases. The J segment lost 9 bases and the V segment lost 4 bases, leaving 8 bases of the junction unmatched. The V gene's germline CDR1 is KGHSH and CDR2 LQKENI. This CDR3 is built from 13 residues. The CDR3 DNA is TGTGCCAGCTCACTGGGGACAGGTACGGGGCAGTACTTC. Translating it yields CASSLGTGTGQYF.

The rearrangement joins TRBV12-3 or TRBV12-4 to TRBJ2-7; D gene uncertain. The CDR3 spans 13 residues. V was shortened by 3 bases and J by 3 bases, with 9 bases between the two germline ends. Written as DNA, the CDR3 is TGTGCCAGCAGTTTTTTACAGAACTACGAGCAGTACTTC. Translation: CASSFLQNYEQYF.

The rearrangement uses TRBV5-1 and TRBJ1-3; TRBD1 might be the D (6 bases). The CDR3 covers 14 residues. Trimming removed 4 bases at V and 4 bases at J, with 12 bases between. The germline CDR1 and CDR2 sequences are SGHRS and YFSETQ. CDR3 amino acids: CASSLTGYGNTIYF. The DNA for the CDR3 is TGCGCCAGCAGCCTTACAGGGTACGGAAACACCATATATTTT.

The V call is TRBV6-5, the J call TRBJ2-6; tentatively, D is TRBD1 (5 bases). CDR1 and CDR2 from the germline V gene are MNHEY and SVGAGI. The CDR3 is 15 amino acids. V was pared by 6 bases and J by 3 bases, with 12 bases between. CDR3 DNA sequence: TGTGCCAGCAGCTCCCAGGGCAGTGGGGCCAACGTCCTGACTTTC. Amino acid sequence: CASSSQGSGANVLTF.

The chain carries TRBV5-1 and TRBJ2-3; D may be TRBD1 (6 bases). V was cut by 7 bases and J by 4 bases, with 16 bases left in between. This CDR3 spans 14 amino acids. In germline, CDR1 is SGHRS, CDR2 YFSETQ. The CDR3 loop is CASDQGTGADTQYF. Here the CDR3 DNA reads TGCGCCAGCGACCAGGGGACGGGCGCAGATACGCAGTATTTT.

This chain connects TRBV28 to TRBJ1-5; possibly TRBD1 for D (5 bases). CDR3 length: 12 amino acids. Per the germline V gene, CDR1 is MDHEN and CDR2 is SYDVKM. Trimming stripped 6 bases from V and 10 bases from J, with 13 bases between. The CDR3 region is CASRSRRGPQHF. The CDR3 DNA is TGTGCCAGCAGGAGCCGAAGGGGACCCCAGCATTTT.